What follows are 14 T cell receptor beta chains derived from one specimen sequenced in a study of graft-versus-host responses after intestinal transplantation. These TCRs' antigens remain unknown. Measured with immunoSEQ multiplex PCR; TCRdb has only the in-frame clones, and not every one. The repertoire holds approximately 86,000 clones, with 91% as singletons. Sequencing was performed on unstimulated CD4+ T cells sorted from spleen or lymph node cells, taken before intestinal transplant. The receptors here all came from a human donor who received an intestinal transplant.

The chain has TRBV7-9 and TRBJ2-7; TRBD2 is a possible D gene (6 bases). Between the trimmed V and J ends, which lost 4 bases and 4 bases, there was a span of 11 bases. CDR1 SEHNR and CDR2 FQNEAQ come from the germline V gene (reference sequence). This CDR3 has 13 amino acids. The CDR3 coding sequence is TGTGCCAGCAGCTCCGGGGGATCATACGAGCAGTACTTC. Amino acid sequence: CASSSGGSYEQYF.

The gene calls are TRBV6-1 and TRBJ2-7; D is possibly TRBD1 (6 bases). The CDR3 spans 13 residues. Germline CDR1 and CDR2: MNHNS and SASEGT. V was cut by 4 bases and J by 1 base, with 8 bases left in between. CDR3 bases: TGTGCCAGCAGTGTGGACAGATCCTACGAGCAGTACTTC. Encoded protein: CASSVDRSYEQYF.

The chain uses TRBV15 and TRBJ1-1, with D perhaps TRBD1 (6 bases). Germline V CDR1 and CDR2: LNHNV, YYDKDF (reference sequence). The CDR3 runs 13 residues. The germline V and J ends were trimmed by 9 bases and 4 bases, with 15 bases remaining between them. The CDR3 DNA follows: TGTGCCACGAACAGGGATCTGGCCACTGAAGCTTTCTTT. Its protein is CATNRDLATEAFF.

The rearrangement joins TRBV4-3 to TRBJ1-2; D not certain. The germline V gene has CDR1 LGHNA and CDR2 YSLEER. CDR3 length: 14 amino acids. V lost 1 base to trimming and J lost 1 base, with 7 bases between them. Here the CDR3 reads CASSQGQINYGYTF. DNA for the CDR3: TGCGCCAGCAGCCAAGGACAAATTAACTATGGCTACACCTTC.

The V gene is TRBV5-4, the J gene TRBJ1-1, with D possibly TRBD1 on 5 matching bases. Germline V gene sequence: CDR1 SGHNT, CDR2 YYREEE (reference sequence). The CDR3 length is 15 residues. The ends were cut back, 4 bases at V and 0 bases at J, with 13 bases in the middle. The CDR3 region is CASSPALQVNTEAFF. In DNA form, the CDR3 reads TGTGCCAGCAGCCCAGCTTTACAGGTGAACACTGAAGCTTTCTTT.

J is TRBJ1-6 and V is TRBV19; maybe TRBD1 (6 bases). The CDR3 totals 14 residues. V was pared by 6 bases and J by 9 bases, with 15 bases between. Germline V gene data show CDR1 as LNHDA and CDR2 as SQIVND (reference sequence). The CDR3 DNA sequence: TGTGCCAGTAGCTTTACAGGGCTATCTTCACCCCTCCACTTT. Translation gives CASSFTGLSSPLHF. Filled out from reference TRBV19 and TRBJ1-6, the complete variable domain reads DGGITQSPKYLFRKEGQNVTLSCEQNLNHDAMYWYRQDPGQGLRLIYYSQIVNDFQKGDIAEGYSVSREKKESFPLTVTSAQKNPTAFYLCASSFTGLSSPLHFGNGTRLTVT.

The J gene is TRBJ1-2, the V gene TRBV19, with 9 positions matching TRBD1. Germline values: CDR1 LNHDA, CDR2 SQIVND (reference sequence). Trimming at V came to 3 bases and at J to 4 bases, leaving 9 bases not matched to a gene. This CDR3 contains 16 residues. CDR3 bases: TGTGCCAGTAGTATTCCCGGACAGGGGAGCACCTATGGCTACACCTTC. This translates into CASSIPGQGSTYGYTF.

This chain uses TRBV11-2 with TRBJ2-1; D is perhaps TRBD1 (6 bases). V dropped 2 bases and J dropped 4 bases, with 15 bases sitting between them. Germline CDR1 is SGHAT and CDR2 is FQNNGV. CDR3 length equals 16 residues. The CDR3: CASSLSGTRGYNEQFF. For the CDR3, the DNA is TGTGCCAGCAGCTTAAGTGGGACAAGGGGGTACAATGAGCAGTTCTTC. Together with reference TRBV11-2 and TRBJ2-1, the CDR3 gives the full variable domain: EAGVAQSPRYKIIEKRQSVAFWCNPISGHATLYWYQQILGQGPKLLIQFQNNGVVDDSQLPKDRFSAERLKGVDSTLKIQPAKLEDSAVYLCASSLSGTRGYNEQFFGPGTRLTVL.

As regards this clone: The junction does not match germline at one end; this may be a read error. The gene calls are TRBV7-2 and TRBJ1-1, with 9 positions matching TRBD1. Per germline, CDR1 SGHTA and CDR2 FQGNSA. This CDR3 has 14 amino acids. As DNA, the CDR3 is TGTGCCAGCAGCTTTGACAGGGGGAACCCTGAAGCTTTCTTT. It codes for CASSFDRGNPEAFF.

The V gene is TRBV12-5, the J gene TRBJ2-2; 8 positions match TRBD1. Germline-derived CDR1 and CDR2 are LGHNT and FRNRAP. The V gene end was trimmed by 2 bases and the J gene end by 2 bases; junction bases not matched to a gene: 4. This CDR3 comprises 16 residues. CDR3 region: CASGLPDRGNTGELFF. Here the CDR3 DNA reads TGTGCTAGTGGTTTGCCAGACAGGGGTAACACCGGGGAGCTGTTTTTT.

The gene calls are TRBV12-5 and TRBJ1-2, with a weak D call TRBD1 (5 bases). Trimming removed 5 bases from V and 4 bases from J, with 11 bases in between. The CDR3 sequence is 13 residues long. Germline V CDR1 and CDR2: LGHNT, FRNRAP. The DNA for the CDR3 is TGTGCTAGTGGTCGGGGGGGGACCTATGGCTACACCTTC. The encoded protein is CASGRGGTYGYTF.

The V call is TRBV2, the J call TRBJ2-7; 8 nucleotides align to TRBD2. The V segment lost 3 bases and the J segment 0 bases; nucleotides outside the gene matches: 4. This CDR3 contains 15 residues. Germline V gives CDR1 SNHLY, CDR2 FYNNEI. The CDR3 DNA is TGTGCCAGCAGTGACCTCACTAGCGGCTCCTACGAGCAGTACTTC. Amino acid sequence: CASSDLTSGSYEQYF.

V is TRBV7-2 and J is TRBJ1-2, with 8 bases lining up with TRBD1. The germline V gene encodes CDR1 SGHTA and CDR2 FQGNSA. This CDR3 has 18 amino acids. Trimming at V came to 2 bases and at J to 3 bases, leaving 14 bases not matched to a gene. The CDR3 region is CASSLFPGGQGFHYGYTF. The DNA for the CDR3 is TGTGCCAGCAGCTTATTTCCCGGAGGACAGGGATTTCACTATGGCTACACCTTC.

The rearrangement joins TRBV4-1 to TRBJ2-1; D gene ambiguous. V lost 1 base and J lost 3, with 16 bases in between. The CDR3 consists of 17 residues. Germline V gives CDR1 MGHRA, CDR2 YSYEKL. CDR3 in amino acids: CASSQAEQITYYNEQFF. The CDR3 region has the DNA TGCGCCAGCAGCCAAGCGGAACAGATAACGTACTACAATGAGCAGTTCTTC.